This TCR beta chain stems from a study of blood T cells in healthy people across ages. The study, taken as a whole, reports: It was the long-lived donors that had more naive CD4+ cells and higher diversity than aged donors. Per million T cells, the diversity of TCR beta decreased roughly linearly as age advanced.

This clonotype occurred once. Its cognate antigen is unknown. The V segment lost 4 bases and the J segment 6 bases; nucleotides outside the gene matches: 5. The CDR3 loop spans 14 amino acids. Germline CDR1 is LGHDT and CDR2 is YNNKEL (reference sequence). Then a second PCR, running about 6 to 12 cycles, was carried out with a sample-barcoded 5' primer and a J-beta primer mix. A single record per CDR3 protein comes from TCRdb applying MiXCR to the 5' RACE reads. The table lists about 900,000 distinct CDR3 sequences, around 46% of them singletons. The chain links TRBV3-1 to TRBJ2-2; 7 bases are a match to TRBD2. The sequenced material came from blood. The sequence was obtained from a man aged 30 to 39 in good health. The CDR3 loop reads CASSLGLEAGELFF. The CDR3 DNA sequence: TGTGCCAGCAGCCTCGGACTAGAGGCCGGGGAGCTGTTTTTT.